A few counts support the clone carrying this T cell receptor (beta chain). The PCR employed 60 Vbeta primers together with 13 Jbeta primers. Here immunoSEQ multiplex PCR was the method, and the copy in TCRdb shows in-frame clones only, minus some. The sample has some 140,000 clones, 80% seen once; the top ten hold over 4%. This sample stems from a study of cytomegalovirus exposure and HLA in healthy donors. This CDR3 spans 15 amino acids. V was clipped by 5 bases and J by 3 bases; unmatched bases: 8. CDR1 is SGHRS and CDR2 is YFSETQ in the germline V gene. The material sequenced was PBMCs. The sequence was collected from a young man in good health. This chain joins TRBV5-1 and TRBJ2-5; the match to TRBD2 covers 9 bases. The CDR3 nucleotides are TGCGCCAGCAGACTCGCGGGACTAGCAGAAGAGACCCAGTACTTC. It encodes CASRLAGLAEETQYF.